The sample holds a few counts of the clone carrying this TCR beta chain. The antigen is not known. Following a roughly 10-day culture, CD4+ T cells were purified. IL-2 medium was substituted for half the medium on days 3 and 7. Libraries were prepared by immunoSEQ multiplex PCR; TCRdb keeps only in-frame clonotypes and omits some of them. This sample has 45,000 to 60,000 clones, with about 76% found just once. The length of the CDR3 is 12 residues. The germline V gene encodes CDR1 SGDLS and CDR2 YYNGEE. Trimming took off 3 bases at V and 0 bases at J, with 2 bases between the two ends. This entry comes from a study of vaccination effects on CD4 cells after COVID-19. Study context: At 16 days and one week before vaccination, two convalescent patients gave samples.

The sequence was obtained from a human donor who had a prior SARS-CoV-2 infection. The chain carries TRBV9 and TRBJ2-3; D is ambiguous. The sample was CD4+ T cells from PBMCs cultured without peptide, taken before COVID-19 vaccination. The CDR3 reads CASSASTDTQYF. The CDR3 DNA follows: TGTGCCAGCAGCGCTAGCACAGATACGCAGTATTTT.